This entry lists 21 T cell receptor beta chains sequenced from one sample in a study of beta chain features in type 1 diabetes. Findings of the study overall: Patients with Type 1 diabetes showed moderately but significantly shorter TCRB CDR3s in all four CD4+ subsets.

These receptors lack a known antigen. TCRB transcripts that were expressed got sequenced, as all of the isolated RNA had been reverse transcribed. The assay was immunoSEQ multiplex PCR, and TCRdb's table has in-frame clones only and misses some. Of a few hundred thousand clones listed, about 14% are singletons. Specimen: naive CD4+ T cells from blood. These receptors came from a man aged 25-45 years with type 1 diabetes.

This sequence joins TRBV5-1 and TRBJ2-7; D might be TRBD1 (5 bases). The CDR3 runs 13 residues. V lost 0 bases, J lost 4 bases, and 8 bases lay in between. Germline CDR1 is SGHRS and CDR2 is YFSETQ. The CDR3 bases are TGCGCCAGCAGCTTGGCTCAGGGTTACGAGCAGTACTTC. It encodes CASSLAQGYEQYF.

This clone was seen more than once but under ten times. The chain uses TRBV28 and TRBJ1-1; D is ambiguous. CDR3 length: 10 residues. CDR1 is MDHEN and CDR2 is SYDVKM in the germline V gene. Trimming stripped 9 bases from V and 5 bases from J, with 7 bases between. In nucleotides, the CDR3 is TGTGCCAGTAGGGAGACTGAAGCTTTCTTT. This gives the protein CASRETEAFF.

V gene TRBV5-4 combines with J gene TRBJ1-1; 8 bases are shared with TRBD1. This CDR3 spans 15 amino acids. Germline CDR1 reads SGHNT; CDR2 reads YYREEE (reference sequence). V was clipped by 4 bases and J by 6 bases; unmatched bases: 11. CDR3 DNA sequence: TGTGCCAGCAGCCCCTGGACAGGGAGGGGCGCTGAAGCTTTCTTT. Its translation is CASSPWTGRGAEAFF. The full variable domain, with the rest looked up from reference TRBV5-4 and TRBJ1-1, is ETGVTQSPTHLIKTRGQQVTLRCSSQSGHNTVSWYQQALGQGPQFIFQYYREEENGRGNFPPRFSGLQFPNYSSELNVNALELDDSALYLCASSPWTGRGAEAFFGQGTRLTVV.

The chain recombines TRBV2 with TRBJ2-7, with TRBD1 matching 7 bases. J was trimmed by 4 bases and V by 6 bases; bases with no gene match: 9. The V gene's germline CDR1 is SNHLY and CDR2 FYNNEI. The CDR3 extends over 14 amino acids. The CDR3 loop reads CASRPMGQSYEQYF. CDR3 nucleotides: TGTGCCAGCAGGCCAATGGGACAGTCATACGAGCAGTACTTC.

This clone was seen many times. The CDR3 reads CASSALGQGGGDEQFF. The CDR3 region has the DNA TGCGCCAGCAGTGCGCTGGGACAGGGCGGAGGCGATGAGCAGTTCTTC. V and J are TRBV4-1 and TRBJ2-1, with 9 nucleotides matching TRBD1. CDR1 and CDR2 from the germline V gene are MGHRA and YSYEKL. J was trimmed by 8 bases and V by 6 bases; bases with no gene match: 14. The CDR3 spans 16 residues.

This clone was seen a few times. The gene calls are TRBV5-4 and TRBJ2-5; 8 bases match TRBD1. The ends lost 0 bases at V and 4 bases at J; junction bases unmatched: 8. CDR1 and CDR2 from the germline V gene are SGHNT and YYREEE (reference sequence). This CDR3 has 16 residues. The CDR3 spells CASSLVRTGSGETQYF. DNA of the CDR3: TGTGCCAGCAGCTTGGTCCGGACAGGGTCTGGAGAGACCCAGTACTTC.

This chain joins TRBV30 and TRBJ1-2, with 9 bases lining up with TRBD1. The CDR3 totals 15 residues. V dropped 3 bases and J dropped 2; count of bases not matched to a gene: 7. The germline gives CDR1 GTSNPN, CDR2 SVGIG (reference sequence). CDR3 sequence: CAWSPGTGSNYGYTF. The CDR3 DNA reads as TGTGCCTGGAGCCCCGGGACAGGGTCCAACTATGGCTACACCTTC.

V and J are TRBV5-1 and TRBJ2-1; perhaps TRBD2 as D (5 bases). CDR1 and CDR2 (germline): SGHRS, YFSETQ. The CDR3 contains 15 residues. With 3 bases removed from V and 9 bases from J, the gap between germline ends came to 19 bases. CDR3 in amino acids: CASSSRVVGIGEQFF. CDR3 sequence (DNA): TGCGCCAGCAGCTCGAGGGTTGTTGGAATCGGTGAGCAGTTCTTC.

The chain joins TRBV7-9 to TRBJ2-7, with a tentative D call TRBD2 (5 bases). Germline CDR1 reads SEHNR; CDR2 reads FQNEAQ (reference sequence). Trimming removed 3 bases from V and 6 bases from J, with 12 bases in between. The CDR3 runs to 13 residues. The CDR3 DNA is TGTGCCAGCAGCTTCTCCGGACTGAGCGAGCAGTACTTC. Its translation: CASSFSGLSEQYF.

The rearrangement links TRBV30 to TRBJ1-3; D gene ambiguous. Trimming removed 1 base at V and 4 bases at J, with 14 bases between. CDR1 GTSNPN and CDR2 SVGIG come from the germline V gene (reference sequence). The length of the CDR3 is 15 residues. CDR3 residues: CAWSERGVLGNTIYF. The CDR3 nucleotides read TGTGCCTGGAGTGAACGCGGGGTCCTGGGAAACACCATATATTTT.

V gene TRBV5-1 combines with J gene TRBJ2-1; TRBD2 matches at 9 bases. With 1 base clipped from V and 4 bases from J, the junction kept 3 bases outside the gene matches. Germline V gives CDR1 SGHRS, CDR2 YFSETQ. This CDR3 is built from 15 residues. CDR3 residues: CASSLRLAEYNEQFF. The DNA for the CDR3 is TGCGCCAGCAGCTTGAGACTAGCGGAATACAATGAGCAGTTCTTC.

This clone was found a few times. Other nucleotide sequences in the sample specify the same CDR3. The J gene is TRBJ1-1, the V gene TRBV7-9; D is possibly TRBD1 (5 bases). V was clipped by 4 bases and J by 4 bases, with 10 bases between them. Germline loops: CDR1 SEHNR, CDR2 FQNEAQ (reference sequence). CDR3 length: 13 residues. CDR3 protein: CASSSQGSTEAFF. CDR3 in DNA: TGTGCCAGCAGCTCCCAGGGTAGCACTGAAGCTTTCTTT.

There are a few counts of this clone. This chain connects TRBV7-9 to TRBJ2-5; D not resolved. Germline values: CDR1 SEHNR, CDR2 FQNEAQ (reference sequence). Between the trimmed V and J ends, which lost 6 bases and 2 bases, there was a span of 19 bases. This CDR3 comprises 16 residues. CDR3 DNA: TGTGCCAGCAGTTCCCCTTGGTTACAGCCGCAAGAGACCCAGTACTTC. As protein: CASSSPWLQPQETQYF. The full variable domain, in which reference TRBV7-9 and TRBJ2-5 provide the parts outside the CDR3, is DTGVSQNPRHKITKRGQNVTFRCDPISEHNRLYWYRQTLGQGPEFLTYFQNEAQLEKSRLLSDRFSAERPKGSFSTLEIQRTEQGDSAMYLCASSSPWLQPQETQYFGPGTRLLVL.

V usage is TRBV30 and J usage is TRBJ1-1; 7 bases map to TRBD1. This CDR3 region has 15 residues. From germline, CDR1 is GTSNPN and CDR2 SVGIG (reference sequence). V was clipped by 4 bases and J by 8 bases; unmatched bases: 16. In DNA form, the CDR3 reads TGTGCCTGGATGGTAGCTGGTAGGGGGCTTGCGGAAGCTTTCTTT. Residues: CAWMVAGRGLAEAFF.

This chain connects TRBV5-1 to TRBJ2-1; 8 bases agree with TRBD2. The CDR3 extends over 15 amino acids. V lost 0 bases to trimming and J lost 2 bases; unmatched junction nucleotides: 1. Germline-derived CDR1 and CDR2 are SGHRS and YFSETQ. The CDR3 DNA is TGCGCCAGCAGCTTGGAACTAGCGGCCTACAATGAGCAGTTCTTC. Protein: CASSLELAAYNEQFF. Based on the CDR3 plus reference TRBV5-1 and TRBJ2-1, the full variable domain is KAGVTQTPRYLIKTRGQQVTLSCSPISGHRSVSWYQQTPGQGLQFLFEYFSETQRNKGNFPGRFSGRQFSNSRSEMNVSTLELGDSALYLCASSLELAAYNEQFFGPGTRLTVL.

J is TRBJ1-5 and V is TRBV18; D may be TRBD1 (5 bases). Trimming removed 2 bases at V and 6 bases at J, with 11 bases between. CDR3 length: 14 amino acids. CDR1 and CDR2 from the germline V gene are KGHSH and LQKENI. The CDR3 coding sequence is TGTGCCAGCTCACCAGGGGCGGGGGGTCAGCCCCAGCATTTT. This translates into CASSPGAGGQPQHF.

The CDR3 sequence: CASSLRVAGVNEQFF. The CDR3 DNA reads as TGTGCCAGCAGTTTAAGAGTAGCGGGAGTTAATGAGCAGTTCTTC. The chain combines TRBV27 with TRBJ2-1, with 9 bases matching TRBD2. Germline loops: CDR1 MNHEY, CDR2 SMNVEV (reference sequence). The CDR3 has 15 residues. Unmatched junction bases numbered 6, after V lost 2 bases and J lost 7 bases.

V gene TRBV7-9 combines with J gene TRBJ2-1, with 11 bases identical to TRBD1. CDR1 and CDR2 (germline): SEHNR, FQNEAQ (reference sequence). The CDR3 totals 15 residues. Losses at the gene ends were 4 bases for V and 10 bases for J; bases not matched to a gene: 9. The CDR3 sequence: CASSSRTGGPWEQFF. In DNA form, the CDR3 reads TGTGCCAGCAGCTCCCGGACAGGGGGCCCTTGGGAGCAGTTCTTC.

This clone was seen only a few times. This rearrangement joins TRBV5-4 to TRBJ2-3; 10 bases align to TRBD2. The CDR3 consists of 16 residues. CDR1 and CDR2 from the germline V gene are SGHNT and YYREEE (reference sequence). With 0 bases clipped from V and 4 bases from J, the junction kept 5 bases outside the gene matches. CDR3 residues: CASSLALAGASDTQYF. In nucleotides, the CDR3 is TGTGCCAGCAGCTTGGCCCTAGCGGGGGCCTCAGATACGCAGTATTTT.

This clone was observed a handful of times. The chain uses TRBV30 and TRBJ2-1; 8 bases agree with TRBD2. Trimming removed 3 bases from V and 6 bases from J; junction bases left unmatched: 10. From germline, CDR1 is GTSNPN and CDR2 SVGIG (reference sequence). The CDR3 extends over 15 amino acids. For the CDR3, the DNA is TGTGCCTGGAGCCCTGGGGGACTAGGGGGCAATGAGCAGTTCTTC. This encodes CAWSPGGLGGNEQFF.

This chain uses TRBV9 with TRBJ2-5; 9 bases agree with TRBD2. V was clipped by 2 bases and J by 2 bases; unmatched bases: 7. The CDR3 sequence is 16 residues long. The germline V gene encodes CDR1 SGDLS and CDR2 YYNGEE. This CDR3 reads CASSVGTSGRQETQYF. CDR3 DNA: TGTGCCAGCAGCGTTGGAACTAGCGGGCGACAAGAGACCCAGTACTTC.